This record covers a single T cell receptor (beta chain). The study drew participants aged about 18 to 89 years from some 25 US areas. CDR3 length: 18 amino acids. J lost 4 bases, V lost 1 base, and 12 bases had no gene match. CDR1 is SGHTA and CDR2 is FQGTGA in the germline V gene. The data belong to a study of blood T cell repertoires in COVID-19. Study-level background: Spain, Italy and the United States supplied samples that represented acute and convalescent COVID-19. Nucleic acid was either cDNA or gDNA, and it came from T cells, B-cell-depleted T cells, or PBMCs.

In the authors' workflow: For nucleated cells, counts were estimated from reference gene primer amplification. Here immunoSEQ multiplex PCR was the method, and the copy in TCRdb shows in-frame clones only, minus some. V and J calls and clone size are those listed in that table; D and trimming were worked out from the DNA. The sample has 300,000 to 400,000 clones; 70% to 90% are singletons. V and J are TRBV7-3 and TRBJ2-1; 8 positions match TRBD1. The receptor was isolated from a woman under 40 with acute COVID-19. The material sequenced was PBMCs or T cells enriched from blood (not recorded which). The chain's CDR3 is CASSLNPRGTGTYNEQFF. The CDR3 coding sequence is TGTGCCAGCAGCTTAAACCCGCGAGGGACAGGTACTTACAATGAGCAGTTCTTC.